The 13 T cell receptor beta chains below all came from one sample that was sequenced in a study of T cell changes during pregnancy in multiple sclerosis. The protocol was immunoSEQ multiplex PCR, while the TCRdb copy is restricted to in-frame clones and leaves out a portion. Seen here are 45,000 to 55,000 clones, approximately 88% observed once, and the top ten hold over 0.95%. The sample in question was CD4+ T cells from peripheral blood mononuclear cells, obtained in the second trimester of pregnancy. These TCRs come from a female donor with multiple sclerosis, enrolled in a pregnancy study.

As regards this clone: The same CDR3 is also encoded by other DNA sequences in this sample. The chain joins TRBV5-1 to TRBJ2-3; 12 bases are shared with TRBD1. The V gene's germline CDR1 is SGHRS and CDR2 YFSETQ. Trimming at V came to 4 bases and at J to 2 bases, leaving 2 bases not matched to a gene. This CDR3 contains 15 residues. CDR3 coding DNA: TGCGCCAGCAGCCCGGGACAGGGGGCCACAGATACGCAGTATTTT. Protein product: CASSPGQGATDTQYF.

This clone occurred once. The chain has TRBV27 and TRBJ1-2; TRBD1 matches at 7 bases. The V gene end was trimmed by 6 bases and the J gene end by 4 bases; junction bases not matched to a gene: 8. From germline, CDR1 is MNHEY and CDR2 SMNVEV (reference sequence). This CDR3 comprises 14 residues. CDR3: CASSHRQGSYGYTF. For the CDR3, the DNA is TGTGCCAGCAGCCACAGACAGGGAAGCTATGGCTACACCTTC.

CDR3 protein: CASSLPGSGADTQYF. DNA for the CDR3: TGTGCCAGCAGTTTGCCCGGGAGTGGTGCAGATACGCAGTATTTT. This chain uses TRBV28 with TRBJ2-3, with D perhaps matching TRBD2 (6 bases). This CDR3 has 15 amino acids. Deletions cut 3 bases from V and 4 bases from J, with 14 bases between. Germline V CDR1 and CDR2: MDHEN, SYDVKM.

The chain couples TRBV12-5 to TRBJ2-3; 16 nucleotides line up with TRBD2. This CDR3 region has 17 residues. Germline V gene data show CDR1 as LGHNT and CDR2 as FRNRAP. The trim removed 6 bases at V and 0 bases at J, leaving 3 bases unmatched. The CDR3 DNA reads as TGTGCTAGTGGGGGACTAGCGGGAGGGCCGAGCACAGATACGCAGTATTTT. It is translated as CASGGLAGGPSTDTQYF.

V gene TRBV30 combines with J gene TRBJ1-1; D perhaps matches TRBD1 (5 bases). V dropped 0 bases and J dropped 2 bases, with 25 bases sitting between them. The length of the CDR3 is 19 residues. Germline V CDR1 and CDR2: GTSNPN, SVGIG (reference sequence). CDR3 in amino acids: CAWSVKRGVILPANTEAFF. In DNA form, the CDR3 reads TGTGCCTGGAGTGTAAAAAGGGGCGTAATTCTTCCCGCCAACACTGAAGCTTTCTTT.

The rearrangement joins TRBV5-1 to TRBJ1-2, with 9 nucleotides matching TRBD1. The ends lost 0 bases at V and 3 bases at J; junction bases unmatched: 9. The CDR3 has 17 amino acids. Germline loops: CDR1 SGHRS, CDR2 YFSETQ. Here the CDR3 DNA reads TGCGCCAGCAGCTTGGTAGGACAGGGGACCGGGGACTATGGCTACACCTTC. This encodes CASSLVGQGTGDYGYTF.

The rearrangement joins TRBV2 to TRBJ2-5, with D unclear. The CDR3 runs 13 residues. Trimming stripped 7 bases from V and 4 bases from J, with 13 bases between. The V gene's germline CDR1 is SNHLY and CDR2 FYNNEI. The CDR3 nucleotides read TGTGCCAGCAACCCGCGAAGAGGAGAGACCCAGTACTTC. Its translation: CASNPRRGETQYF. Drawing the rest from reference TRBV2 and TRBJ2-5, the complete variable domain is EPEVTQTPSHQVTQMGQEVILRCVPISNHLYFYWYRQILGQKVEFLVSFYNNEISEKSEIFDDQFSVERPDGSNFTLKIRSTKLEDSAMYFCASNPRRGETQYFGPGTRLLVL.

The rearrangement links TRBV19 to TRBJ2-1; D uncertain. CDR3 length: 16 amino acids. Germline CDR1 is LNHDA and CDR2 is SQIVND (reference sequence). Deletions cut 3 bases from V and 4 bases from J, with 16 bases between. CDR3 bases: TGTGCCAGTAGTATCTCGGGTTTAGTAGGATACAATGAGCAGTTCTTC. Its protein is CASSISGLVGYNEQFF.

The chain uses TRBV29-1 and TRBJ2-3; D is unresolved. From germline, CDR1 is SQVTM and CDR2 ANQGSEA. The germline V and J ends were trimmed by 8 bases and 0 bases, with 9 bases remaining between them. This CDR3 has 12 amino acids. The chain's CDR3 is CSPRLSTDTQYF. The CDR3 region has the DNA TGCAGCCCTCGGTTGAGCACAGATACGCAGTATTTT.

The gene calls are TRBV7-7 and TRBJ2-5, with no clear D. V shed 2 bases and J shed 2 bases, with 9 bases lying between them. This CDR3 has 14 residues. The germline V gene encodes CDR1 SSHAT and CDR2 FNYEAQ (reference sequence). The CDR3 spells CASSLSPGQETQYF. The DNA for the CDR3 is TGTGCCAGCAGCTTAAGTCCCGGGCAAGAGACCCAGTACTTC.

The CDR3 region is CASSSTEGLGDEQFF. The CDR3 region has the DNA TGCGCCAGCAGCTCGACGGAGGGCCTGGGAGATGAGCAGTTCTTC. The chain couples TRBV5-1 to TRBJ2-1, with D tentatively TRBD2 (6 bases). There are 15 residues in the CDR3. The V and J ends lost 3 bases and 8 bases respectively, with 18 bases between them. Germline values: CDR1 SGHRS, CDR2 YFSETQ.

The rearrangement joins TRBV7-2 to TRBJ2-5; 8 bases map to TRBD1. V was pared by 6 bases and J by 7 bases, with 13 bases of the junction left unmatched. Germline CDR1 and CDR2: SGHTA and FQGNSA. This CDR3 region has 15 residues. In DNA form, the CDR3 reads TGTGCCAGCAGGTTTGGGACACAGGGGACAGGGACCCAGTACTTC. It yields the protein CASRFGTQGTGTQYF.

This CDR3 is CAIGSNTGELFF. CDR3 sequence (DNA): TGTGCCATCGGTAGTAACACCGGGGAGCTGTTTTTT. V is TRBV28 and J is TRBJ2-2; D is unclear. Deletions cut 10 bases from V and 2 bases from J, with 8 bases between. The germline CDR1 and CDR2 sequences are MDHEN and SYDVKM. The CDR3 has 12 residues. Full variable domain (remainder filled in from reference TRBV28 and TRBJ2-2): DVKVTQSSRYLVKRTGEKVFLECVQDMDHENMFWYRQDPGLGLRLIYFSYDVKMKEKGDIPEGYSVSREKKERFSLILESASTNQTSMYLCAIGSNTGELFFGEGSRLTVL.